The next 13 T cell receptor beta chains were all read from a single sample in a study of blood T cell repertoires in COVID-19. This table comes from immunoSEQ multiplex PCR, and its TCRdb copy is limited to in-frame clones, with some not included. The sample lists around 290,000 clones; about nine tenths were seen once. Material for sequencing was PBMCs or T cells enriched from blood (not recorded which). These receptors were taken from a woman aged 40 to 49 who had recovered from COVID-19.

The sample holds one count of this clone. J is TRBJ2-2 and V is TRBV3-1 (or the pseudogene TRBV3-2), with TRBD2 as a possible D gene (5 bases). The CDR3 spans 15 residues. Germline V gene sequence: CDR1 LGHDT, CDR2 YNNKEL (reference sequence). Trimming took off 2 bases at V and 3 bases at J, with 10 bases between the two ends. DNA for the CDR3: TGTGCCAGCAGCCAACACGGGATTGACACCGGGGAGCTGTTTTTT. It translates to CASSQHGIDTGELFF.

This sequence joins TRBV7-3 and TRBJ2-2; possible D gene TRBD2, 6 bases. Germline V gene lookup returns CDR1 SGHTA and CDR2 FQGTGA. The CDR3 is made up of 17 amino acids. V lost 2 bases and J lost 3, with 16 bases in between. The CDR3 sequence is CASSLWGGVIDTGELFF. The CDR3 region has the DNA TGTGCCAGCAGCTTATGGGGCGGGGTAATCGACACCGGGGAGCTGTTTTTT.

A word on this clone: Relative to the germline gene, one junction end is altered; a read error may explain this. This sequence joins TRBV2 and TRBJ2-7, with TRBD1 matching over 8 bases. This CDR3 region has 15 residues. CDR1 is SNHLY, CDR2 FYNNEI, per germline. The CDR3 reads CASNIFGQGGPRVIF. The CDR3 DNA follows: TGTGCCAGCAATATCTTCGGACAGGGAGGACCAAGGGTAATCTTC.

This sequence joins TRBV3-1 (or the pseudogene TRBV3-2) and TRBJ1-6; 9 nucleotides align to TRBD1. The CDR3 loop spans 16 amino acids. Trimming cost V 3 bases and J 9 bases; bases outside gene matches: 9. Looked up from germline, CDR1 is LGHDT and CDR2 is YNNKEL (reference sequence). The CDR3 DNA follows: TGTGCCAGCAGCCATCAACTGGGACAGGGAGGTTCACCCCTCCACTTT. This codes for CASSHQLGQGGSPLHF.

A few counts support this clone. This chain joins TRBV9 and TRBJ1-1; 8 positions match TRBD1. The J segment lost 2 bases and the V segment lost 3 bases, leaving 12 bases of the junction unmatched. The CDR3 consists of 17 residues. Germline CDR1 reads SGDLS; CDR2 reads YYNGEE. The CDR3 protein is CASSADREYLPNTEAFF. Here the CDR3 DNA reads TGTGCCAGCAGCGCGGACAGGGAATATCTCCCTAACACTGAAGCTTTCTTT.

J is TRBJ2-2 and V is TRBV5-1; 11 nucleotides match TRBD1. CDR1 and CDR2 (germline): SGHRS, YFSETQ. This CDR3 contains 17 residues. V was clipped by 0 bases and J by 4 bases; unmatched bases: 5. CDR3 sequence reads: CASSLDGQGAITGELFF. In DNA form, the CDR3 reads TGCGCCAGCAGCTTGGACGGACAGGGGGCTATCACCGGGGAGCTGTTTTTT.

This clone has only one observation. The chain recombines TRBV5-1 with TRBJ1-2, with D maybe TRBD1 (5 bases). Germline-derived CDR1 and CDR2 are SGHRS and YFSETQ. Trimming took off 5 bases at V and 1 base at J, with 9 bases between the two ends. This CDR3 is 13 amino acids long. CDR3: CASRSGNNYGYTF. CDR3 in DNA: TGCGCCAGCAGATCAGGGAATAACTATGGCTACACCTTC. Full variable domain (rest looked up from reference TRBV5-1 and TRBJ1-2): KAGVTQTPRYLIKTRGQQVTLSCSPISGHRSVSWYQQTPGQGLQFLFEYFSETQRNKGNFPGRFSGRQFSNSRSEMNVSTLELGDSALYLCASRSGNNYGYTFGSGTRLTVV.

V usage is TRBV10-3 and J usage is TRBJ2-7; tentative D call: TRBD2 (6 bases). V gave up 3 bases and J gave up 2 bases, with 17 bases separating them. Germline V gene lookup returns CDR1 ENHRY and CDR2 SYGVKD. The CDR3 sequence is 16 residues long. CDR3: CAISEPDSGGAYEQYF. The DNA of the CDR3 is TGTGCCATCAGTGAACCCGATTCCGGGGGTGCCTACGAGCAGTACTTC.

This chain connects TRBV9 to TRBJ1-2; D is possibly TRBD1 (6 bases). Germline V lookup: CDR1 SGDLS, CDR2 YYNGEE. Between the trimmed V and J ends, which lost 0 bases and 7 bases, there was a span of 16 bases. The CDR3 length is 15 residues. CDR3 residues: CASSVVPSGGGGYTF. CDR3 in DNA: TGTGCCAGCAGCGTAGTTCCGTCGGGGGGCGGTGGCTACACCTTC. Full variable domain (remainder filled in from reference TRBV9 and TRBJ1-2): DSGVTQTPKHLITATGQRVTLRCSPRSGDLSVYWYQQSLDQGLQFLIQYYNGEERAKGNILERFSAQQFPDLHSELNLSSLELGDSALYFCASSVVPSGGGGYTFGSGTRLTVV.

The rearrangement uses TRBV5-1 and TRBJ1-1; no reliable D call. V lost 3 bases and J lost 1, with 10 bases in between. The CDR3 extends over 14 amino acids. The germline CDR1 and CDR2 sequences are SGHRS and YFSETQ. The CDR3 DNA is TGCGCCAGCAGCTGGCTAAGGAGGAACACTGAAGCTTTCTTT. It yields the protein CASSWLRRNTEAFF.

The chain joins TRBV5-8 to TRBJ1-5, with 10 nucleotides matching TRBD1. Germline loops: CDR1 SGHTS, CDR2 YDEGEE. Germline trimming cut 5 bases from V and 5 bases from J; bases unmatched to any gene: 7. This CDR3 is 15 amino acids long. The CDR3 here is CASSPGTGEDQPQHF. CDR3 in DNA: TGTGCCAGCAGTCCCGGGACAGGGGAAGATCAGCCCCAGCATTTT. Combining the CDR3 with reference TRBV5-8 and TRBJ1-5 gives the whole variable domain EAGVTQSPTHLIKTRGQQATLRCSPISGHTSVYWYQQALGLGLQFLLWYDEGEERNRGNFPPRFSGRQFPNYSSELNVNALELEDSALYLCASSPGTGEDQPQHFGDGTRLSIL.

This chain uses TRBV2 with TRBJ2-7, with a tentative D call TRBD2 (6 bases). The CDR3 has 13 residues. The germline gives CDR1 SNHLY, CDR2 FYNNEI. V was pared by 2 bases and J by 6 bases, with 11 bases between. The chain's CDR3 is CASSEREAGEQYF. The CDR3 nucleotides are TGTGCCAGCAGTGAAAGGGAGGCGGGCGAGCAGTACTTC. The full variable domain, rest sourced from reference TRBV2 and TRBJ2-7, is EPEVTQTPSHQVTQMGQEVILRCVPISNHLYFYWYRQILGQKVEFLVSFYNNEISEKSEIFDDQFSVERPDGSNFTLKIRSTKLEDSAMYFCASSEREAGEQYFGPGTRLTVT.

In this sample, this clone turned up once. This clone may be a read error of a much larger clone one base away. The CDR3 nucleotides are TGTGCCAGCAGTCAACAGGGGAACACTGAAGCTTTCTTT. Residues: CASSQQGNTEAFF. The rearrangement joins TRBV2 to TRBJ1-1, with a possible D match to TRBD1 (6 bases). This CDR3 is built from 13 residues. Trimming shortened V by 5 bases and J by 1 base, and 8 bases separated the two germline ends. Looked up from germline, CDR1 is SNHLY and CDR2 is FYNNEI.